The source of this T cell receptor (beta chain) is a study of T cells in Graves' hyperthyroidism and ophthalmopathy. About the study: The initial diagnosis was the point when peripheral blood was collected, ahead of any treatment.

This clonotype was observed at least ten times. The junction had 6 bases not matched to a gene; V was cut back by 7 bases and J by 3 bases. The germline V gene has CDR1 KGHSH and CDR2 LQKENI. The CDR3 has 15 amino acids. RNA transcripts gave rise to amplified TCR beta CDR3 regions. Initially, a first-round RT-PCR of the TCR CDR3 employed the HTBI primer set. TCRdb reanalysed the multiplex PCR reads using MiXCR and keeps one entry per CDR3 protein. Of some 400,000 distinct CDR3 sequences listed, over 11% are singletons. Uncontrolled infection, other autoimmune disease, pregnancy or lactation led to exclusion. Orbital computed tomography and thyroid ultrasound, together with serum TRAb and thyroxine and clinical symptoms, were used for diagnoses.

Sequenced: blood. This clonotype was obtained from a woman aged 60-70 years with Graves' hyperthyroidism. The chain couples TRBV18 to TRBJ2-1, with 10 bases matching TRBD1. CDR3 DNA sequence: TGTGCCAGCTTAGCGCGGACAGGGGGCTACAATGAGCAGTTCTTC. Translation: CASLARTGGYNEQFF. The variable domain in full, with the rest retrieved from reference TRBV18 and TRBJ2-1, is NAGVMQNPRHLVRRRGQEARLRCSPMKGHSHVYWYRQLPEEGLKFMVYLQKENIIDESGMPKERFSAEFPKEGPSILRIQQVVRGDSAAYFCASLARTGGYNEQFFGPGTRLTVL.